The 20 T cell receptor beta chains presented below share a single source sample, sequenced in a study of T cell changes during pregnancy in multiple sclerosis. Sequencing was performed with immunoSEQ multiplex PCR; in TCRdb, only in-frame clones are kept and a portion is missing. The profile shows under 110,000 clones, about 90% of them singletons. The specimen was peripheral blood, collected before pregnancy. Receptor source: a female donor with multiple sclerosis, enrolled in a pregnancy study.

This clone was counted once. CDR3 DNA: TGTGCCAGCAGTTTAGCGGATGCTGAAGCTTTCTTT. Protein: CASSLADAEAFF. The V and J genes are TRBV28 and TRBJ1-1; D remains unclear. V shed 2 bases and J shed 6 bases, with 7 bases lying between them. Germline CDR1 and CDR2: MDHEN and SYDVKM. The CDR3 totals 12 residues. Using reference TRBV28 and TRBJ1-1 for the parts outside the CDR3, the full variable domain is DVKVTQSSRYLVKRTGEKVFLECVQDMDHENMFWYRQDPGLGLRLIYFSYDVKMKEKGDIPEGYSVSREKKERFSLILESASTNQTSMYLCASSLADAEAFFGQGTRLTVV.

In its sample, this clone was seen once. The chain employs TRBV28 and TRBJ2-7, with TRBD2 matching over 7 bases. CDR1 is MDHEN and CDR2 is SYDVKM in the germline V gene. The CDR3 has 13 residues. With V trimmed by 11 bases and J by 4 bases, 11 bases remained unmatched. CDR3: CAALGLDLYEQYF. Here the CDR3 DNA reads TGTGCCGCCTTAGGACTAGATTTATACGAGCAGTACTTC.

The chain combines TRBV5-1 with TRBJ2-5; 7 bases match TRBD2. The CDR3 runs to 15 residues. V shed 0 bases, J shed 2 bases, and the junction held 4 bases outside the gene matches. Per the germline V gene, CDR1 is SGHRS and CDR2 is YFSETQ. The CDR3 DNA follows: TGCGCCAGCAGCTTGGCGGCTAGCGGACAAGAGACCCAGTACTTC. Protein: CASSLAASGQETQYF.

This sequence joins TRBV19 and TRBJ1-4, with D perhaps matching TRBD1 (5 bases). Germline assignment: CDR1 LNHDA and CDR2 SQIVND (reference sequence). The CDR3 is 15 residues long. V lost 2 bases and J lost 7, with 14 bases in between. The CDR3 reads CASSILLQGGEKLFF. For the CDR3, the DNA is TGTGCCAGTAGTATACTTCTCCAGGGCGGTGAAAAACTGTTTTTT.

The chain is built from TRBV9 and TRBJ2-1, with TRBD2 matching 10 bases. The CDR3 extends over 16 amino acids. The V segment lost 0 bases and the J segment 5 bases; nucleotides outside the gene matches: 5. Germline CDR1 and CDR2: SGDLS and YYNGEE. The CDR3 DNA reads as TGTGCCAGCAGCGTAGTAGCTAGCGGGAGCCACAATGAGCAGTTCTTC. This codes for CASSVVASGSHNEQFF.

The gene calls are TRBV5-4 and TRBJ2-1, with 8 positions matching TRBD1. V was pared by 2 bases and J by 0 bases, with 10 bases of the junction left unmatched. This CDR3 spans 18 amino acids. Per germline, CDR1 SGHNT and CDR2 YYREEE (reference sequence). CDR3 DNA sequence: TGTGCCAGCAGCTTTGGACAGGGCGTAAGAATCTCCTACAATGAGCAGTTCTTC. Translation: CASSFGQGVRISYNEQFF.

The CDR3 reads CASRASGLHEEQYF. CDR3 DNA: TGTGCCAGCAGGGCGTCGGGACTTCACGAAGAGCAGTACTTC. The chain has TRBV7-2 and TRBJ2-7; D may be TRBD2 (6 bases). The CDR3 runs 14 residues. Germline CDR1 SGHTA, CDR2 FQGNSA. V was cut by 6 bases and J by 7 bases, with 19 bases left in between.

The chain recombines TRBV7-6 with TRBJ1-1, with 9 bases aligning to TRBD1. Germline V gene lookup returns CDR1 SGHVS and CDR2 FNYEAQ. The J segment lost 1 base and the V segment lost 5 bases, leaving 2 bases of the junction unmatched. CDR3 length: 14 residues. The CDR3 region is CASSKGQGNTEAFF. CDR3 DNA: TGTGCCAGCAGCAAGGGACAGGGGAACACTGAAGCTTTCTTT.

The CDR3 nucleotides are TGTGCCAGCGTAGCGGGGGGGCCGGGGGCCAACGTCCTGACTTTC. It is translated as CASVAGGPGANVLTF. This chain connects TRBV27 to TRBJ2-6, with 11 bases fitting TRBD2. The CDR3 runs to 15 residues. The V gene's germline CDR1 is MNHEY and CDR2 SMNVEV (reference sequence). With 8 bases clipped from V and 4 bases from J, the junction kept 4 bases outside the gene matches.

The CDR3 loop reads CASSEKGWEGNNEQFF. The CDR3 DNA reads TGTGCCAGCAGTGAAAAAGGGTGGGAGGGAAACAATGAGCAGTTCTTC. The V gene is TRBV2, the J gene TRBJ2-1, with TRBD2 matching over 7 bases. The germline V gene has CDR1 SNHLY and CDR2 FYNNEI. J lost 5 bases, V lost 2 bases, and 9 bases had no gene match. This CDR3 is 16 amino acids long.

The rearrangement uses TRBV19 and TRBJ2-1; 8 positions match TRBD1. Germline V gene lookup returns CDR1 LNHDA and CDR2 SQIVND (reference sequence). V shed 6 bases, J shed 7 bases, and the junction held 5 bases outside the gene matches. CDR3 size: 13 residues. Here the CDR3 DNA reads TGTGCCAGTAGCCCCCGGACAGGGAATGAGCAGTTCTTC. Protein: CASSPRTGNEQFF.

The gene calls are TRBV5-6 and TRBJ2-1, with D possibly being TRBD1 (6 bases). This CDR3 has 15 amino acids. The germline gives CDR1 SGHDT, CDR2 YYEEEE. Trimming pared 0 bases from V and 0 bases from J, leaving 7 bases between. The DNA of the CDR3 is TGTGCCAGCAGCTTGGGAGGGGGCTCCTACAATGAGCAGTTCTTC. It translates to CASSLGGGSYNEQFF.

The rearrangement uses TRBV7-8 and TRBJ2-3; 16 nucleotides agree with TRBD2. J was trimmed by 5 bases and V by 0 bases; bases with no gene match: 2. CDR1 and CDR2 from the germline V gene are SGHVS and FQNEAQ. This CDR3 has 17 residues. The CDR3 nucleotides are TGTGCCAGCAGCTTAGCGGGACTAGCGGGGGGGGGAGATACGCAGTATTTT. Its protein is CASSLAGLAGGGDTQYF.

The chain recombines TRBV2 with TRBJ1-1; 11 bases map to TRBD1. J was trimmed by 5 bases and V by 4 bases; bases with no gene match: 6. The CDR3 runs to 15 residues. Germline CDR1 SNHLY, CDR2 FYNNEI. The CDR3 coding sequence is TGTGCCAGCAGTGGCGGGACAGGGGGACGGACTGAAGCTTTCTTT. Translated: CASSGGTGGRTEAFF.

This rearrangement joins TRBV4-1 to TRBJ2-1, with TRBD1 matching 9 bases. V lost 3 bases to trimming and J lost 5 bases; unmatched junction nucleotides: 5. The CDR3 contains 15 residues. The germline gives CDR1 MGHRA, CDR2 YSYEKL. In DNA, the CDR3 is TGCGCCAGCAGCCACCCCGGGACAGGGAACAATGAGCAGTTCTTC. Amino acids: CASSHPGTGNNEQFF.

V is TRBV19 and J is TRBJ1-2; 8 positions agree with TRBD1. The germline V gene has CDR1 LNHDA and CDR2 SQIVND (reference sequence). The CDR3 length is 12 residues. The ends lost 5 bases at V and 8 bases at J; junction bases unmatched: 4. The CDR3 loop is CASSLDRAGYTF. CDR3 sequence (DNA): TGTGCCAGTAGTTTGGACAGGGCCGGCTACACCTTC.

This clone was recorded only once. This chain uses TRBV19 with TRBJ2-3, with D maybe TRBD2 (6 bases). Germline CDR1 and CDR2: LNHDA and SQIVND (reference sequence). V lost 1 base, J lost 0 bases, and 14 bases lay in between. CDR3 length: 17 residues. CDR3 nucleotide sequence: TGTGCCAGTAGTATAGGGGACTTTTTATCTAGCACAGATACGCAGTATTTT. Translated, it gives CASSIGDFLSSTDTQYF.

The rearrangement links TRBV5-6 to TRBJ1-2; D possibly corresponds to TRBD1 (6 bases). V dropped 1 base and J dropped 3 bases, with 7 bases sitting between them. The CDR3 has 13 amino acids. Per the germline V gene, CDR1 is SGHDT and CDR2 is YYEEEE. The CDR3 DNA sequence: TGTGCCAGCAGCTTGAACAGGGACTATGGCTACACCTTC. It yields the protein CASSLNRDYGYTF.

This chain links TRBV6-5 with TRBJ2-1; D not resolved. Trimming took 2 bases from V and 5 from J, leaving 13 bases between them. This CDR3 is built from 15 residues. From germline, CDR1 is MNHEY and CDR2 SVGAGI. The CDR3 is CASSYLAFPDNEQFF. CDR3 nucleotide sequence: TGTGCCAGCAGTTACCTGGCCTTCCCCGACAATGAGCAGTTCTTC.

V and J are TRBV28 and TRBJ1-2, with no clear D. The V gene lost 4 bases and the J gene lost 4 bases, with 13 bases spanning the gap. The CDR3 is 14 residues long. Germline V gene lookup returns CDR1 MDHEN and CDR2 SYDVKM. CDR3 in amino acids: CASSSSLRVYGYTF. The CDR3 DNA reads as TGTGCCAGCAGTTCGTCCCTGAGGGTCTATGGCTACACCTTC.